This is a list of T cell receptor beta chains from one sample in a study of cytomegalovirus exposure and HLA in healthy donors. The protocol was immunoSEQ multiplex PCR, while the TCRdb copy is restricted to in-frame clones and leaves out a portion. The sample holds more than 95,000 clones, approximately 72% seen once. Sequencing used PBMCs. The receptors here all came from a woman in her seventies in good health and CMV-seropositive. The CDR3 runs from the conserved cysteine through the conserved F or W. The D gene is left open where the match is weak. Expanded clones are given a class, and other clones once, few, many or no size at all.

>.|TRBJ1-5|TRBV2|.
CASSDDRRDGQPQHF
TGTGCCAGCAGTGATGACCGGCGAGACGGGCAGCCCCAGCATTTT
>few|TRBJ1-6|TRBV28|TRBD1
CASSPQGARNSPLHF
TGTGCCAGCAGCCCACAGGGGGCACGGAATTCACCCCTCCACTTT
>.|TRBJ2-7|TRBV4-3|TRBD2
CASSREGRRGDEQYF
TGCGCCAGCAGCCGGGAGGGACGAAGGGGAGACGAGCAGTACTTC
>.|TRBJ1-6|TRBV7-9|.
CASSLDSTGDNSPLHF
TGTGCCAGCAGCCTGGACAGCACTGGGGATAATTCACCCCTCCACTTT
>.|TRBJ2-1|TRBV5-4|.
CASSLSGQSYNEQFF
TGTGCCAGCAGCTTGAGTGGACAGTCCTACAATGAGCAGTTCTTC
>.|TRBJ2-7|TRBV18|TRBD1
CASSPGTATYEQYF
TGTGCCAGCTCACCGGGGACAGCGACCTACGAGCAGTACTTC
>.|TRBJ2-5|TRBV9|TRBD2
CASSVRWGGGAQETQYF
TGTGCCAGCAGCGTCAGGTGGGGCGGGGGGGCTCAAGAGACCCAGTACTTC
>.|TRBJ2-7|TRBV7-9|.
CASSRGGGGFYEQYF
TGTGCCAGCAGCCGTGGTGGGGGCGGATTCTACGAGCAGTACTTC
>.|TRBJ1-6|TRBV7-2|.
CASSLGPGVSRSPLHF
TGTGCCAGCAGCTTAGGGCCGGGAGTTAGTCGTTCACCCCTCCACTTT
>few|TRBJ1-5|TRBV30|TRBD1
CAWSVQGGNQPQHF
TGTGCCTGGAGTGTTCAGGGGGGTAATCAGCCCCAGCATTTT
>.|TRBJ1-1|TRBV29-1|TRBD1
CSVGNAGGATGTEAFF
TGCAGCGTGGGAAACGCAGGGGGCGCAACGGGCACTGAAGCTTTCTTT
>.|TRBJ2-3|TRBV29-1|.
CSGDRQNTDTQYF
TGCAGCGGCGATCGACAAAACACAGATACGCAGTATTTT
>.|TRBJ1-6|TRBV9|.
CASSVGEYSPLHF
TGTGCCAGCAGCGTAGGGGAGTATTCACCCCTCCACTTT
>.|TRBJ2-2|TRBV7-3|.
CASSLTPGHPANTGELFF
TGTGCCAGCAGCTTAACCCCTGGACACCCCGCGAACACCGGGGAGCTGTTTTTT
>.|TRBJ1-2|TRBV5-5|TRBD1
CASSLGQGDGYTF
TGTGCCAGCAGCCTGGGACAGGGGGATGGCTACACCTTC
>few|TRBJ1-4|TRBV7-9|TRBD1
CASSSPTGEELMRKLFF
TGTGCCAGCAGCTCGCCGACAGGGGAGGAACTAATGAGGAAACTGTTTTTT
>.|TRBJ2-2|TRBV7-2|.
CASSLAGRRTGELFF
TGTGCCAGCAGCTTAGCAGGGAGACGCACCGGGGAGCTGTTTTTT
>.|TRBJ2-7|TRBV10-1|TRBD2
CASSIAGGYEQYF
TGCGCCAGCAGTATAGCGGGAGGCTACGAGCAGTACTTC
>.|TRBJ1-4|TRBV5-1|TRBD1
CASSLSPGQGHEKLFF
TGCGCCAGCAGCCTCTCACCGGGACAGGGGCATGAAAAACTGTTTTTT
>.|TRBJ2-1|TRBV29-1|TRBD2
CSVEGIAGARFNEQFF
TGCAGCGTTGAAGGGATAGCGGGAGCGCGTTTCAATGAGCAGTTCTTC
>.|TRBJ2-7|TRBV5-1|.
CASSLADSQTFGEQYF
TGCGCCAGCAGCTTGGCCGACAGCCAAACCTTTGGGGAGCAGTACTTC
>once|TRBJ2-1|TRBV7-9|TRBD2
CASSPRLAGKQFF
TGTGCCAGCAGCCCCCGACTAGCGGGGAAGCAGTTCTTC
>.|TRBJ2-7|TRBV7-6|TRBD2
CASSLGGGGGSYEQYF
TGTGCCAGCAGCTTAGGGGGTGGCGGGGGGAGCTACGAGCAGTACTTC
>.|TRBJ1-1|TRBV6-6|.
CASSLDRNTEAFF
TGTGCCAGCAGCCTCGACAGGAACACTGAAGCTTTCTTT
>once|TRBJ2-7|TRBV7-9|TRBD1
CASSPGQGVYEQYF
TGTGCCAGCAGCCCGGGACAGGGGGTCTACGAGCAGTACTTC
>.|TRBJ2-3|TRBV6-4|TRBD2
CASSGLAGGTDTQYF
TGTGCCAGCAGTGGACTAGCGGGAGGCACAGATACGCAGTATTTT
>.|TRBJ1-6|TRBV7-2|.
CASSTSGFVFSPLHF
TGTGCCAGCAGCACCTCAGGGTTCGTCTTTTCACCCCTCCACTTT
>.|TRBJ2-3|TRBV5-4|TRBD1
CASSAHRGTPGRMITDTQYF
TGTGCCAGCAGCGCCCACAGGGGGACACCGGGACGGATGATCACAGATACGCAGTATTTT
>.|TRBJ2-3|TRBV21-1|.
CASSKFSRTGGRFGITDTQYF
TGTGCCAGCAGCAAATTCTCCCGGACAGGGGGCCGGTTTGGCATCACAGATACGCAGTATTTT
>.|TRBJ2-2|TRBV5-5|.
CASSLAQLRGLRTGELFF
TGTGCCAGCAGCTTGGCTCAGCTTAGGGGTCTGAGGACCGGGGAGCTGTTTTTT
>.|TRBJ2-1|TRBV5-4|.
CASSLPGPPEQFF
TGTGCCAGCAGCTTGCCAGGGCCCCCTGAGCAGTTCTTC
>.|TRBJ1-5|TRBV4-1|TRBD1
CASSQGGQYGQPQHF
TGCGCCAGCAGCCAAGGGGGACAGTACGGTCAGCCCCAGCATTTT
>once|TRBJ1-1|TRBV7-3|.
CASSASRGSTEAFF
TGTGCCAGCAGCGCTAGCAGGGGAAGCACTGAAGCTTTCTTT
>.|TRBJ2-1|TRBV6-1|TRBD1
CASRTGGLAQFF
TGTGCCAGCCGGACAGGGGGCCTAGCGCAGTTCTTC
>.|TRBJ2-1|TRBV4-3|.
CASSHRLHAGARGPIYEQFF
TGCGCCAGCAGCCATCGGCTCCATGCGGGGGCCCGAGGGCCTATATATGAGCAGTTCTTC
>few|TRBJ2-6|TRBV5-1|.
CASSLQSASASGANVLTF
TGCGCCAGCAGCTTGCAGTCAGCTAGTGCCTCTGGGGCCAACGTCCTGACTTTC